A single sample gave rise to the 11 T cell receptor beta chains below, sequenced in a study of molecular identifiers for immune sequencing clone quantification. TCRdb independently ran MiXCR on the PCR reads; one entry per CDR3 protein. The table lists nearly 650,000 distinct CDR3 sequences, over 25% of them singletons. The sample was naive CD8+ T cells from blood, with Jurkat cell RNA spiked in. The subset here: FACS-sorted CD8+CD4-CCR7+CD45RA+ naive T cells. The receptors originated from a human donor in good health. Some libraries in this study had Jurkat cell RNA spiked in.

In the case of this clonotype: One end of the junction is discordant with germline, which a read error may explain. The chain couples TRBV4-3 to TRBJ2-1, with D possibly TRBD1 on 6 matching bases. The V gene's germline CDR1 is LGHNA and CDR2 YSLEER. The CDR3 length is 17 residues. CDR3 sequence: CASSQDPPDSTYNEQSF. The CDR3 coding sequence is TGCGCCAGCAGCCAAGATCCCCCGGACAGTACTTACAATGAGCAGTCCTTC.

On this clonotype: Just one base apart from a much larger clone, this may be a read error. This chain links TRBV14 with TRBJ2-2; D not certain. The CDR3 runs to 14 residues. Trimming removed 5 bases from V and 1 base from J, with 8 bases in between. CDR1 is SGHDN, CDR2 FVKESK, per germline. The CDR3 region has the DNA TGTGCCAGCAGCTGTACGGTGAACACCGGGGAGCTGTTTTTT. Amino acid sequence: CASSCTVNTGELFF.

This clonotype has a handful of counts. The rearrangement joins TRBV12-3 or TRBV12-4 to TRBJ2-1, with 7 bases lining up with TRBD1. Trimming removed 6 bases from V and 0 bases from J; junction bases left unmatched: 5. The CDR3 loop spans 15 amino acids. The CDR3 is CASRTDRDSYNEQFF. The CDR3 DNA sequence: TGTGCCAGCAGAACAGACAGGGACTCCTACAATGAGCAGTTCTTC.

This chain uses TRBV6-5 with TRBJ1-1, with D tentatively TRBD1 (5 bases). Per the germline V gene, CDR1 is MNHEY and CDR2 is SVGAGI. This CDR3 contains 14 residues. V dropped 4 bases and J dropped 7 bases, with 16 bases sitting between them. The CDR3 protein is CASSSGGWGYEAFF. CDR3 nucleotides: TGTGCCAGCAGTTCGGGGGGATGGGGGTATGAAGCTTTCTTT.

This clonotype has more than one count but fewer than ten. The chain links TRBV5-1 to TRBJ2-3; D is ambiguous. V lost 3 bases, J lost 2 bases, and 13 bases lay in between. From germline, CDR1 is SGHRS and CDR2 YFSETQ. The CDR3 has 15 residues. This chain's CDR3 is CASSSSRSVTDTQYF. The CDR3 nucleotides read TGCGCCAGCAGCTCGTCTAGGTCAGTCACAGATACGCAGTATTTT. The whole variable domain, filled in from reference TRBV5-1 and TRBJ2-3, reads KAGVTQTPRYLIKTRGQQVTLSCSPISGHRSVSWYQQTPGQGLQFLFEYFSETQRNKGNFPGRFSGRQFSNSRSEMNVSTLELGDSALYLCASSSSRSVTDTQYFGPGTRLTVL.

This clonotype was detected many times. The chain couples TRBV29-1 to TRBJ2-3; D gene unclear. V lost 3 bases to trimming and J lost 2 bases, with 6 bases between them. CDR1 and CDR2 (germline): SQVTM, ANQGSEA. The CDR3 totals 12 residues. This CDR3 reads CSVEMITDTQYF. CDR3 sequence (DNA): TGCAGCGTTGAGATGATCACAGATACGCAGTATTTT.

This clonotype was counted many times. The chain combines TRBV28 with TRBJ1-2; tentative D call: TRBD1 (5 bases). CDR3 length equals 15 residues. V gave up 5 bases and J gave up 5 bases, with 18 bases separating them. Germline lookup yields CDR1 MDHEN and CDR2 SYDVKM. CDR3 residues: CASSPSPQGGYGYTF. Here the CDR3 DNA reads TGTGCCAGCAGTCCATCCCCCCAGGGAGGATATGGCTACACCTTC.

Details on this clonotype: A much larger clone sits a single nucleotide away, making a read error possible. The CDR3 loop reads CSARGLAGIYGQYF. The CDR3, as DNA: TGCAGTGCTAGGGGACTAGCGGGTATATACGGGCAGTACTTC. The gene calls are TRBV20-1 and TRBJ2-7; 12 positions agree with TRBD2. Germline V gene sequence: CDR1 DFQATT, CDR2 SNEGSKA (reference sequence). The CDR3 has 14 residues.

This clonotype appeared many times. V and J are TRBV29-1 and TRBJ1-1; a weak D match, TRBD1 (6 bases). CDR1 and CDR2 from the germline V gene are SQVTM and ANQGSEA. Trimming shortened V by 6 bases and J by 5 bases, and 19 bases separated the two germline ends. The CDR3 totals 14 residues. This CDR3 reads CSVPGGQGVTEAFF. CDR3 nucleotide sequence: TGCAGCGTCCCCGGGGGGCAGGGCGTGACTGAAGCTTTCTTT.

This clonotype appeared a single time. This sequence joins TRBV12-3 or TRBV12-4 and TRBJ1-1; possibly TRBD1 for D (5 bases). The CDR3 sequence is 14 residues long. Trimming pared 8 bases from V and 8 bases from J, leaving 21 bases between. CDR3: CASGSSGWGTEAFF. Written as DNA, the CDR3 is TGTGCCAGCGGTTCCTCAGGGTGGGGAACAGAAGCTTTCTTT.

As DNA, the CDR3 is TGTGCCTGGACCTCCCGAATGGGCGGAACAAGGGAAAAACTGTTTTTT. It translates to CAWTSRMGGTREKLFF. The rearrangement joins TRBV30 to TRBJ1-4; D is undetermined. This CDR3 region has 16 residues. Germline CDR1 is GTSNPN and CDR2 is SVGIG (reference sequence). V lost 4 bases and J lost 8, with 23 bases in between.